A single sample is the source of the 26 T cell receptor beta chains below, sequenced in a study of metastatic and nonmetastatic thyroid tumors (dated by TCRdb to 2018 to 2021). The receptor library was made with PCR. The sequencing machine was an Illumina HiSeq 4000. Clones were called with MiXCR by TCRdb after fastp trimmed the public reads at Q25, and only in-frame beta chains were retained. This sample is represented by 4,000 to 4,500 clones; roughly 33% of them were singletons. The ten biggest clones cover 27% of the sample. No treatment had been received by any patient before thyroid surgery. The sequencing sample was made of adjacent normal tissue. The receptors come from a male donor with papillary thyroid cancer or a benign thyroid nodule (not recorded which). Some clones in this sample may be carry-over from other donors' samples.

CDR3 sequence reads: CSAPRQGSNTGELFF. CDR3 nucleotide sequence: TGCAGTGCTCCAAGACAGGGCTCGAACACCGGGGAGCTGTTTTTT. The chain employs TRBV20-1 and TRBJ2-2, with TRBD1 matching 7 bases. The ends lost 5 bases at V and 0 bases at J; junction bases unmatched: 6. Germline V gene data show CDR1 as DFQATT and CDR2 as SNEGSKA (reference sequence). This CDR3 is 15 amino acids long.

This clone was counted a few times. This sequence joins TRBV6-9 and TRBJ1-4, with a possible D match to TRBD1 (5 bases). In germline, CDR1 is MNHGY, CDR2 SVAAGI. V lost 2 bases and J lost 8, with 9 bases in between. The CDR3 consists of 13 residues. DNA for the CDR3: TGTGCCAGCAGTTATCAACGGGACGAAAAACTGTTTTTT. This encodes CASSYQRDEKLFF.

The rearrangement links TRBV28 to TRBJ2-7; 8 nucleotides align to TRBD1. The CDR3 is 13 residues long. The germline gives CDR1 MDHEN, CDR2 SYDVKM. V shed 7 bases and J 2 bases; nucleotides not matched to a gene: 4. DNA for the CDR3: TGTGCCAGCAAAAGGACAGGGACCTACGAGCAGTACTTC. It specifies CASKRTGTYEQYF.

This clone was counted between two and nine times. The chain combines TRBV11-2 with TRBJ1-1; 7 bases fit TRBD1. This CDR3 contains 15 residues. J was trimmed by 3 bases and V by 4 bases; bases with no gene match: 8. The germline V gene has CDR1 SGHAT and CDR2 FQNNGV. CDR3 protein: CASSSNRGRDTEAFF. The DNA for the CDR3 is TGTGCCAGCAGCTCTAACAGGGGTCGGGACACTGAAGCTTTCTTT.

About this clone itself: This CDR3 is also generated by other DNA sequences in the sample. The chain carries TRBV12-3 or TRBV12-4 and TRBJ2-1, with a weak D call TRBD1 (5 bases). The CDR3 has 13 residues. V shed 3 bases and J shed 7 bases, with 10 bases lying between them. CDR3 in amino acids: CASSLGLRNEQFF. The CDR3 DNA reads TGTGCCAGCAGTTTGGGGCTCCGAAATGAGCAGTTCTTC.

This chain uses TRBV20-1 with TRBJ2-7, with TRBD1 identical over 9 bases. CDR1 is DFQATT, CDR2 SNEGSKA, per germline (reference sequence). CDR3 size: 12 residues. The J segment lost 7 bases and the V segment lost 7 bases, leaving 8 bases of the junction unmatched. DNA for the CDR3: TGCAGTGGGGACAGGGAGTCTGAGGAGCAGTACTTC. Residues: CSGDRESEEQYF.

V is TRBV9 and J is TRBJ2-2; 7 nucleotides line up with TRBD1. The germline gives CDR1 SGDLS, CDR2 YYNGEE. Trimming at V came to 4 bases and at J to 1 base, leaving 4 bases not matched to a gene. The CDR3 length is 15 residues. The CDR3: CASSLRTGNTGELFF. The CDR3 bases are TGTGCCAGCAGCCTCCGGACAGGGAACACCGGGGAGCTGTTTTTT.

This clone was observed a few times. The CDR3 protein is CASSRGGNEQFF. The DNA for the CDR3 is TGTGCCAGCAGCCGAGGGGGGAATGAGCAGTTCTTC. The chain couples TRBV12-3 or TRBV12-4 to TRBJ2-1; either TRBD1 or TRBD2 may supply D (6 bases each). The CDR3 extends over 12 amino acids. With 6 bases removed from V and 7 bases from J, the gap between germline ends came to 10 bases.

The chain recombines TRBV20-1 with TRBJ2-2, with 12 nucleotides matching TRBD2. This CDR3 is 14 amino acids long. Per germline, CDR1 DFQATT and CDR2 SNEGSKA (reference sequence). J was trimmed by 5 bases and V by 6 bases; bases with no gene match: 4. The CDR3 protein is CSAQTSGRTGELFF. In DNA, the CDR3 is TGCAGTGCCCAGACTAGCGGGAGAACCGGGGAGCTGTTTTTT.

This clone was seen once. Written as DNA, the CDR3 is TGTGCCAGCAGCGTATCTGGCGGGAGTGGGGATGAGCAGTTCTTC. It translates to CASSVSGGSGDEQFF. The chain couples TRBV9 to TRBJ2-1; 7 bases agree with TRBD2. Germline-derived CDR1 and CDR2 are SGDLS and YYNGEE. This CDR3 has 15 residues. V shed 1 base, J shed 8 bases, and the junction held 9 bases outside the gene matches.

CDR3 DNA: TGTGCCAGTAGTATCGCCAGGGGATACGGTGAGCAGTTCTTC. Residues: CASSIARGYGEQFF. V is TRBV19 and J is TRBJ2-1; the D gene is possibly TRBD1 (6 bases). In germline, CDR1 is LNHDA, CDR2 SQIVND (reference sequence). This CDR3 comprises 14 residues. The V end lost 3 bases, the J end lost 9 bases, and 15 bases lay between the germline ends.

This clone was detected only once. The chain carries TRBV20-1 and TRBJ2-4; no reliable D call. V lost 3 bases to trimming and J lost 2 bases, with 8 bases between them. The CDR3 is 13 residues long. Germline lookup yields CDR1 DFQATT and CDR2 SNEGSKA (reference sequence). The chain's CDR3 is CSARVNPKNIQYF. The CDR3 DNA is TGCAGTGCTAGGGTGAATCCCAAAAACATTCAGTACTTC.

The chain couples TRBV11-2 to TRBJ1-1, with unresolved D. The germline V and J ends were trimmed by 4 bases and 1 base, with 1 base remaining between them. CDR3 length: 11 amino acids. CDR1 and CDR2 from the germline V gene are SGHAT and FQNNGV. CDR3 sequence (DNA): TGTGCCAGCAGCTCGAACACTGAAGCTTTCTTT. Its protein is CASSSNTEAFF.

With regard to this clone: This likely comes from a read error, as the CDR3 has no conserved phenylalanine or tryptophan at its end. Here the CDR3 reads CPSSVGGQSSRELFI. The CDR3 DNA reads TGTCCCAGCAGTGTTGGAGGACAGTCCTCAAGGGAGCTGTTTATT. The rearrangement links TRBV28 to TRBJ2-2; D perhaps matches TRBD1 (6 bases). There are 15 residues in the CDR3. CDR1 and CDR2 from the germline V gene are MDHEN and SYDVKM.

This chain joins TRBV28 and TRBJ2-3, with D maybe TRBD2 (7 bases). CDR1 and CDR2 from the germline V gene are MDHEN and SYDVKM. The CDR3 sequence is 14 residues long. The ends were cut back, 7 bases at V and 6 bases at J, with 17 bases in the middle. The CDR3 reads CASTRAGAGDTQYF. Written as DNA, the CDR3 is TGTGCCAGCACCCGCGCGGGGGCAGGGGATACGCAGTATTTT.

This clone came up many times. The V and J genes are TRBV7-8 and TRBJ2-3; D is possibly TRBD2 (6 bases). V was cut by 2 bases and J by 0 bases, with 15 bases left in between. This CDR3 region has 17 residues. The germline V gene has CDR1 SGHVS and CDR2 FQNEAQ. The CDR3 DNA reads as TGTGCCAGCAGCTTACGGGACTCAGTCCTCAGCACAGATACGCAGTATTTT. Amino acid sequence: CASSLRDSVLSTDTQYF.

The chain has TRBV4-3 and TRBJ2-7, with TRBD2 identical over 9 bases. Germline trimming cut 4 bases from V and 3 bases from J; bases unmatched to any gene: 7. Germline V lookup: CDR1 LGHNA, CDR2 YSLEER. The CDR3 consists of 15 residues. The CDR3 nucleotides read TGCGCCAGCAGCCCCCGGGCTAGCGGGATCTACGAGCAGTACTTC. It yields the protein CASSPRASGIYEQYF.

This chain joins TRBV11-3 and TRBJ2-5; TRBD1 matches 7 bases. Germline assignment: CDR1 SGHNT and CDR2 YENEEA. The CDR3 loop spans 17 amino acids. J gave up 1 base and V 3 bases, and 11 bases lay outside the gene matches. In DNA, the CDR3 is TGTGCCAGCAGCTTCACGGGGACATCAGGGGGCCAAGAGACCCAGTACTTC. This gives the protein CASSFTGTSGGQETQYF.

The chain combines TRBV5-1 with TRBJ2-1; TRBD2 agrees at 12 bases. The V segment lost 4 bases and the J segment 7 bases; nucleotides outside the gene matches: 15. The germline CDR1 and CDR2 sequences are SGHRS and YFSETQ. The CDR3 consists of 18 residues. The CDR3 bases are TGCGCCAGCAGCGACGGCTCCCTAGCGGGAGGGAGAAGTAATGAGCAGTTCTTC. It yields the protein CASSDGSLAGGRSNEQFF.

The chain's CDR3 is CASTRLAGLTGELFF. CDR3 nucleotides: TGTGCCAGCACTAGACTAGCGGGCCTCACCGGGGAGCTGTTTTTT. The V and J genes are TRBV27 and TRBJ2-2, with 10 bases that match TRBD2. V shed 7 bases, J shed 4 bases, and the junction held 6 bases outside the gene matches. From germline, CDR1 is MNHEY and CDR2 SMNVEV (reference sequence). The CDR3 runs 15 residues.

In its sample, this clone was seen a few times. The J gene is TRBJ2-2, the V gene TRBV2; D uncertain. The CDR3 has 15 residues. The V end lost 2 bases, the J end lost 1 base, and 8 bases lay between the germline ends. In germline, CDR1 is SNHLY, CDR2 FYNNEI. The CDR3 bases are TGTGCCAGCAGTGAATCTGACCTGAACACCGGGGAGCTGTTTTTT. Its protein product is CASSESDLNTGELFF.

This clone was found a few times. CDR3 DNA: TGTGCCAGCAGTTTACCGGGGACAGATACGCAGTATTTT. Protein product: CASSLPGTDTQYF. The rearrangement joins TRBV27 to TRBJ2-3; TRBD2 is a possible D gene (5 bases). Deletions cut 2 bases from V and 3 bases from J, with 6 bases between. Germline CDR1 and CDR2: MNHEY and SMNVEV (reference sequence). This CDR3 region has 13 residues.

The J gene is TRBJ1-2, the V gene TRBV12-3 or TRBV12-4; TRBD1 matches 7 bases. The J segment lost 6 bases and the V segment lost 4 bases, leaving 8 bases of the junction unmatched. The CDR3 has 14 residues. The chain's CDR3 is CASSSRRQGHGYTF. CDR3 DNA: TGTGCCAGCAGTTCCCGCCGACAGGGTCATGGCTACACCTTC.

This clone has a handful of counts. The genes are TRBV6-2 or TRBV6-3 and TRBJ2-5; weak D call: TRBD1 (6 bases). CDR3 length: 15 amino acids. Germline V CDR1 and CDR2: MNHEY, SVGEGT. V was cut by 7 bases and J by 7 bases, with 22 bases left in between. The CDR3 loop is CASTLTQGRRVTQYF. DNA of the CDR3: TGTGCCAGCACCCTTACTCAGGGGCGCAGGGTGACCCAGTACTTC.

By share of the sample, this clone is medium-sized. The rearrangement uses TRBV19 and TRBJ2-1; TRBD2 agrees at 9 bases. This CDR3 has 17 residues. Trimming at V came to 1 base and at J to 8 bases, leaving 12 bases not matched to a gene. Germline V CDR1 and CDR2: LNHDA, SQIVND (reference sequence). CDR3 nucleotide sequence: TGTGCCAGTAGTATAGGGGCTAGCGGGGCCGAGCGGGATGAGCAGTTCTTC. It codes for CASSIGASGAERDEQFF.

This clone occurred a few times. The chain carries TRBV19 and TRBJ1-1, with D uncertain. From germline, CDR1 is LNHDA and CDR2 SQIVND (reference sequence). CDR3 length: 13 residues. Trimming cost V 3 bases and J 4 bases, with 9 bases left between them. CDR3 DNA: TGTGCCAGTAGTATGGTCACGGGCACTGAAGCTTTCTTT. Translating it yields CASSMVTGTEAFF.